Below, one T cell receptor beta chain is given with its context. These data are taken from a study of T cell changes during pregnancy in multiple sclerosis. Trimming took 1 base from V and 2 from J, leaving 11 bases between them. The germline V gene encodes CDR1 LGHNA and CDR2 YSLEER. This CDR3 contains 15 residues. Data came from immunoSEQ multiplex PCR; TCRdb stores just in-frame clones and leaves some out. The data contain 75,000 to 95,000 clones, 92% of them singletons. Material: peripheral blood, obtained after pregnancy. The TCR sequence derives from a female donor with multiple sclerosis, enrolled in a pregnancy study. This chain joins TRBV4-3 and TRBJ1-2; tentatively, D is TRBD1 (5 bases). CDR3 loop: CASSQVVGGNYGYTF. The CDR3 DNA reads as TGCGCCAGCAGCCAAGTCGTCGGGGGGAACTATGGCTACACCTTC.